These 6 T cell receptor beta chains came from one sample sequenced in a study of cytomegalovirus exposure and HLA in healthy donors. Amplification used 60 Vbeta primers and 13 Jbeta primers. Sequenced by immunoSEQ multiplex PCR; TCRdb stores in-frame clones only, minus some. The sample yields about 130,000 clones, about three quarters seen once. Sequencing was done on a sample of PBMCs. All receptors come from a young woman in good health and CMV-seronegative.

For this clone: This specimen includes other DNA sequences encoding the same CDR3. The chain recombines TRBV6-5 with TRBJ2-2; 10 bases map to TRBD1. CDR1 is MNHEY, CDR2 SVGAGI, per germline. CDR3 length: 15 residues. V gave up 5 bases and J gave up 2 bases; unmatched junction bases: 2. CDR3 in amino acids: CASSRDRGNTGELFF. In nucleotides, the CDR3 is TGTGCCAGCAGTCGGGACAGGGGTAACACCGGGGAGCTGTTTTTT.

This clone occurred a few times. The rearrangement uses TRBV30 and TRBJ2-1; 9 bases are a match to TRBD1. The CDR3 runs 13 residues. With V trimmed by 4 bases and J by 11 bases, 9 bases remained unmatched. The V gene's germline CDR1 is GTSNPN and CDR2 SVGIG (reference sequence). The CDR3 nucleotides are TGTGCCTGGAACCCCCCGGGACAGGGAAAGCAGTTCTTC. Translation: CAWNPPGQGKQFF.

V is TRBV10-3 and J is TRBJ1-5; TRBD1 might be the D (5 bases). Germline loops: CDR1 ENHRY, CDR2 SYGVKD. CDR3 length: 15 amino acids. Trimming took 3 bases from V and 0 from J, leaving 9 bases between them. CDR3 nucleotide sequence: TGTGCCATCAGTGACAGGGAGGATAGCAATCAGCCCCAGCATTTT. Translation gives CAISDREDSNQPQHF.

V usage is TRBV7-2 and J usage is TRBJ1-6; the D gene is possibly TRBD1 (6 bases). The length of the CDR3 is 15 residues. Germline V CDR1 and CDR2: SGHTA, FQGNSA. Trimming stripped 3 bases from V and 10 bases from J, with 16 bases between. CDR3: CASSLSPGVGSPLHF. CDR3 DNA sequence: TGTGCCAGCAGCTTGAGTCCAGGGGTGGGATCACCCCTCCACTTT.

In its sample, this clone was seen once. The CDR3 sequence is CAIKRASSGSTDTQYF. The DNA for the CDR3 is TGTGCCATCAAACGAGCCTCTAGCGGGAGCACAGATACGCAGTATTTT. V and J are TRBV10-3 and TRBJ2-3; 8 bases are a match to TRBD2. Germline CDR1 ENHRY, CDR2 SYGVKD. Germline trimming cut 7 bases from V and 0 bases from J; bases unmatched to any gene: 9. The CDR3 totals 16 residues.

The chain couples TRBV5-1 to TRBJ1-1, with a weak D call TRBD1 (6 bases). The length of the CDR3 is 15 residues. CDR1 and CDR2 (germline): SGHRS, YFSETQ. Trimming shortened V by 0 bases and J by 1 base, and 10 bases separated the two germline ends. This chain's CDR3 is CASSLEVTGNTEAFF. Here the CDR3 DNA reads TGCGCCAGCAGCTTGGAGGTGACAGGGAACACTGAAGCTTTCTTT.